The 10 T cell receptor beta chains in this list originate from one sample, sequenced in a study of blood T cell repertoires in COVID-19 (dated by TCRdb to about 2020). The library was made by the immunoSEQ multiplex PCR assay. Here the immuneACCESS table is served through TCRdb, limited to in-frame sequences with V and J called. Missing clones are a known gap in these copies; in checked studies unresolved V genes cover under half, and the rest lacks a known reason. The table for this sample lists about 120,000 clones; around four fifths of them were counted only once. The top ten clones comprise 12% of the sample. The sequencing sample was made of peripheral blood. The receptor source for this set is a human donor in a cohort sampled during active COVID-19.

The chain carries TRBV5-1 and TRBJ2-3; D possibly corresponds to TRBD2 (5 bases). This CDR3 region has 15 residues. Germline values: CDR1 SGHRS, CDR2 YFSETQ. Trimming took 0 bases from V and 4 from J, leaving 12 bases between them. DNA of the CDR3: TGCGCCAGCAGCTTGGGGGCTAGCCGGGCAGATACGCAGTATTTT. This gives the protein CASSLGASRADTQYF. Based on the CDR3 plus reference TRBV5-1 and TRBJ2-3, the full variable domain is KAGVTQTPRYLIKTRGQQVTLSCSPISGHRSVSWYQQTPGQGLQFLFEYFSETQRNKGNFPGRFSGRQFSNSRSEMNVSTLELGDSALYLCASSLGASRADTQYFGPGTRLTVL.

The V call is TRBV19, the J call TRBJ2-1; possible D gene TRBD1, 6 bases. The V end lost 6 bases, the J end lost 4 bases, and 13 bases lay between the germline ends. Germline loops: CDR1 LNHDA, CDR2 SQIVND (reference sequence). The CDR3 is 14 residues long. The CDR3 reads CASRGDKVYNEQFF. The CDR3 DNA follows: TGTGCCAGTAGGGGGGACAAGGTGTACAATGAGCAGTTCTTC.

This rearrangement joins TRBV7-8 to TRBJ1-2; D possibly corresponds to TRBD1 (5 bases). CDR3 length: 16 residues. V lost 4 bases and J lost 2, with 17 bases in between. Germline values: CDR1 SGHVS, CDR2 FQNEAQ. CDR3 coding DNA: TGTGCCAGCAGCTCCTCGGCCGGGGGGGGAAACTATGGCTACACCTTC. It encodes CASSSSAGGGNYGYTF. The full variable domain, with the rest looked up from reference TRBV7-8 and TRBJ1-2, is GAGVSQSPRYKVAKRGQDVALRCDPISGHVSLFWYQQALGQGPEFLTYFQNEAQLDKSGLPSDRFFAERPEGSVSTLKIQRTQQEDSAVYLCASSSSAGGGNYGYTFGSGTRLTVV.

V gene TRBV14 combines with J gene TRBJ2-4; D is uncertain. This CDR3 has 14 residues. Trimming took 0 bases from V and 4 from J, leaving 7 bases between them. Germline loops: CDR1 SGHDN, CDR2 FVKESK. As DNA, the CDR3 is TGTGCCAGCAGCCAAGATTGGCGGAAAAACATTCAGTACTTC. It is translated as CASSQDWRKNIQYF.

The J gene is TRBJ1-1, the V gene TRBV7-9; no firm D call. The CDR3 spans 14 residues. V lost 6 bases to trimming and J lost 7 bases, with 18 bases between them. Germline V gene data show CDR1 as SEHNR and CDR2 as FQNEAQ (reference sequence). The CDR3 loop is CASRPASGRLEAFF. CDR3 DNA sequence: TGTGCCAGCAGGCCAGCGTCGGGTAGACTTGAAGCTTTCTTT.

The rearrangement joins TRBV6-5 to TRBJ1-4, with D possibly TRBD1 on 6 matching bases. V lost 8 bases and J lost 0, with 13 bases in between. Germline values: CDR1 MNHEY, CDR2 SVGAGI. The CDR3 spans 15 residues. The CDR3 region has the DNA TGTGCCAGCGGGGGCAATATAGCAACTAATGAAAAACTGTTTTTT. This translates into CASGGNIATNEKLFF.

The chain carries TRBV7-2 and TRBJ2-1; D may be TRBD2 (5 bases). Trimming stripped 5 bases from V and 8 bases from J, with 10 bases between. The CDR3 has 12 amino acids. Germline V gene lookup returns CDR1 SGHTA and CDR2 FQGNSA. The DNA for the CDR3 is TGTGCCAGCAGCCCGGGGTGGTATGAGCAGTTCTTC. This translates into CASSPGWYEQFF.

V is TRBV7-9 and J is TRBJ2-7; weak D call: TRBD2 (5 bases). V gave up 1 base and J gave up 0 bases, with 13 bases separating them. Germline CDR1 is SEHNR and CDR2 is FQNEAQ (reference sequence). The CDR3 is 16 residues long. CDR3 region: CASSLVSLGSSYEQYF. CDR3 nucleotides: TGTGCCAGCAGCTTAGTTTCTTTAGGGAGCTCCTACGAGCAGTACTTC. Variable domain in full (rest from reference TRBV7-9 and TRBJ2-7): DTGVSQNPRHKITKRGQNVTFRCDPISEHNRLYWYRQTLGQGPEFLTYFQNEAQLEKSRLLSDRFSAERPKGSFSTLEIQRTEQGDSAMYLCASSLVSLGSSYEQYFGPGTRLTVT.

The V gene is TRBV6-5, the J gene TRBJ1-2; TRBD1 aligns across 7 bases. Germline loops: CDR1 MNHEY, CDR2 SVGAGI. This CDR3 has 14 residues. With V trimmed by 7 bases and J by 4 bases, 9 bases remained unmatched. This CDR3 reads CASTRSGQSYGYTF. The CDR3 region has the DNA TGTGCCAGCACCAGGTCGGGACAGAGCTATGGCTACACCTTC.

Notes on this clone: The junction differs from germline at one of its ends, possibly a read error. The rearrangement joins TRBV4-1 to TRBJ1-6, with no clear D. CDR3 size: 20 residues. Per germline, CDR1 MGHRA and CDR2 YSYEKL. The CDR3 reads CASSQDPLDRVSPNKSPLHF. The CDR3 region has the DNA TGCGCCAGCAGCCAAGATCCCCTCGACCGGGTTAGTCCTAATAAGTCACCCCTCCACTTT.